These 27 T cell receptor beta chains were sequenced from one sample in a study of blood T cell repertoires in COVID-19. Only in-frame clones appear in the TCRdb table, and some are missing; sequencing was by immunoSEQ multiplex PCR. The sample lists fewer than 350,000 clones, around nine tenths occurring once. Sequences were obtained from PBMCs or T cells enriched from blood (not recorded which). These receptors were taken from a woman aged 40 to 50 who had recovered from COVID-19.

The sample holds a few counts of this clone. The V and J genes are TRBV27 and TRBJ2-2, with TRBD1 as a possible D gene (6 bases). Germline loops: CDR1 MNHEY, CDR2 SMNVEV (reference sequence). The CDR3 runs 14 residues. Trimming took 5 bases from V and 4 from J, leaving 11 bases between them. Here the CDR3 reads CASSTRTATGELFF. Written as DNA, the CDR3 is TGTGCCAGCAGTACCCGGACAGCCACCGGGGAGCTGTTTTTT.

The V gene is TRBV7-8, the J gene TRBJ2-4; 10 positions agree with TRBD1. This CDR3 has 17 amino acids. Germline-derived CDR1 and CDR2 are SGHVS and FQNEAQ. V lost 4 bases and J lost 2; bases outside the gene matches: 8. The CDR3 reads CASSSGTGVRTKNIQYF. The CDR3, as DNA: TGTGCCAGCAGCTCGGGGACAGGGGTTAGGACCAAAAACATTCAGTACTTC.

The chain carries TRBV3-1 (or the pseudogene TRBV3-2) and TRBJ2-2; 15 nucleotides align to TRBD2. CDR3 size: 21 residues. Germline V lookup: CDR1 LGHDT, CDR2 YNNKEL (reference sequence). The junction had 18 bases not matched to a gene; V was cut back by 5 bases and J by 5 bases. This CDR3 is CASSSGPGLAGGRTRTGELFF. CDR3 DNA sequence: TGTGCCAGCAGCTCGGGCCCGGGACTAGCGGGGGGACGAACTAGGACCGGGGAGCTGTTTTTT.

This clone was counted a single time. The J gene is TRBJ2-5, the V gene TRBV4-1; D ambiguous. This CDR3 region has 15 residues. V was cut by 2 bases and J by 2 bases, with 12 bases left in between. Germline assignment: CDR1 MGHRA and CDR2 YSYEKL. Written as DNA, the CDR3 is TGCGCCAGCAGCCAATCCGAGCAGAGGCAAGAGACCCAGTACTTC. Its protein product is CASSQSEQRQETQYF.

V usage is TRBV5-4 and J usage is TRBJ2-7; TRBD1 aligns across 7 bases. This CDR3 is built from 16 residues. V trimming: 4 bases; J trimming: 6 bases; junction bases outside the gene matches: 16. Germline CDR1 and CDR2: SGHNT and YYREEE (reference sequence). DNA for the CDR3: TGTGCCAGCAGCCCTGCTCCAACGACAGGGCCGGGCGAGCAGTACTTC. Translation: CASSPAPTTGPGEQYF.

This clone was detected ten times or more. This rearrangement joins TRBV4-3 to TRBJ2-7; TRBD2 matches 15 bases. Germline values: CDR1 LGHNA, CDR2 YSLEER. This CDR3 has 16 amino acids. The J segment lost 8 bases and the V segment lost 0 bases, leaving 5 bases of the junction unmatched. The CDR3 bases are TGCGCCAGCAGCCAAGAGGCGGGACTAGCGGGAGGAAAGCAGTACTTC. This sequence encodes CASSQEAGLAGGKQYF.

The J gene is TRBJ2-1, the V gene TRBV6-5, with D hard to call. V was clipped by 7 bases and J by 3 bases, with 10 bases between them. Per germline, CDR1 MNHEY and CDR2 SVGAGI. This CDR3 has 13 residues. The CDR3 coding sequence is TGTGCCAGCAACACCGGGTACTACAATGAGCAGTTCTTC. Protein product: CASNTGYYNEQFF.

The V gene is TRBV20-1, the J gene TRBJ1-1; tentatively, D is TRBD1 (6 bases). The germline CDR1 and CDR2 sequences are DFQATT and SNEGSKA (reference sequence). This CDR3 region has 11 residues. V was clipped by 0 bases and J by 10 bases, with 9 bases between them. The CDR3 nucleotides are TGCAGTGCTAGAGATCGGACAGCAGCTTTCTTT. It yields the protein CSARDRTAAFF.

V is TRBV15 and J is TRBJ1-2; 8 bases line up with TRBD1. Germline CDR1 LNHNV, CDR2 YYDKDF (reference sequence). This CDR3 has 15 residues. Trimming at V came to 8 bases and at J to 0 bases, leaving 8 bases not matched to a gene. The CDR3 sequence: CATGARDRTNYGYTF. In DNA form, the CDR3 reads TGTGCCACCGGTGCCCGGGACAGGACTAACTATGGCTACACCTTC.

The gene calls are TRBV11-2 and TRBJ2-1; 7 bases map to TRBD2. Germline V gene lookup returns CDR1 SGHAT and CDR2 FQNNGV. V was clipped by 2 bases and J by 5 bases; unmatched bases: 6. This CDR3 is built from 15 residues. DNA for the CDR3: TGTGCCAGCAGCTTATGGCTAGCGGTGAACAATGAGCAGTTCTTC. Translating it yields CASSLWLAVNNEQFF.

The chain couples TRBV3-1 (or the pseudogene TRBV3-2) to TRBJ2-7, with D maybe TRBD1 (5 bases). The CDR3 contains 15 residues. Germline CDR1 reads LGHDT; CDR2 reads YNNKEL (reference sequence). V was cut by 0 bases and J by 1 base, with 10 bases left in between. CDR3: CASSQERQGSYEQYF. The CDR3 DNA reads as TGTGCCAGCAGCCAAGAGCGGCAGGGATCCTACGAGCAGTACTTC.

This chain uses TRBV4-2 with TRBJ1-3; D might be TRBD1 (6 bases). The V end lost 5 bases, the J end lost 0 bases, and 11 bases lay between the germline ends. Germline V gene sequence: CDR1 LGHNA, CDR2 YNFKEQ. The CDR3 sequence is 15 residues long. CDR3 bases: TGTGCCAGCAGCTTAGGACAGAGCTCTGGAAACACCATATATTTT. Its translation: CASSLGQSSGNTIYF.

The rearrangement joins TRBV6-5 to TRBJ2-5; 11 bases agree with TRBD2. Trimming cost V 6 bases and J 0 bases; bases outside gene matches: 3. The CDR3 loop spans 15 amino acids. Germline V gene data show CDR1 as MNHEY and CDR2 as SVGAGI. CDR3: CASSRSGGDQETQYF. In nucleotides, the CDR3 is TGTGCCAGCAGCCGTAGCGGGGGGGACCAAGAGACCCAGTACTTC.

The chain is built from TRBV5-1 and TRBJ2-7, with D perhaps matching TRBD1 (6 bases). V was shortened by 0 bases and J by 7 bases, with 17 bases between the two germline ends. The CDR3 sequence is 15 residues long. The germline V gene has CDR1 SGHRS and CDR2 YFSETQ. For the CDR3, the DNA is TGCGCCAGCAGCTTGGGGGGAGACAGGTTTAGTGAGCAGTACTTC. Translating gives CASSLGGDRFSEQYF.

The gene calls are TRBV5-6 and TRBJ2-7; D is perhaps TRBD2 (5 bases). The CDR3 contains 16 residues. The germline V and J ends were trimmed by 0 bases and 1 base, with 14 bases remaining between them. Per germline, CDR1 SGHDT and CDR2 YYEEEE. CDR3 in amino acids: CASSLGPPSGSYEQYF. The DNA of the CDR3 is TGTGCCAGCAGCTTGGGACCTCCTTCGGGGTCCTACGAGCAGTACTTC.

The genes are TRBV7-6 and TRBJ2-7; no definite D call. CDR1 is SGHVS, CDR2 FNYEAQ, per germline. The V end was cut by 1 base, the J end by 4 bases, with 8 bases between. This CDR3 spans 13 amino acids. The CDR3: CASSLGQKYEQYF. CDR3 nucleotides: TGTGCCAGCAGCTTAGGTCAGAAATACGAGCAGTACTTC.

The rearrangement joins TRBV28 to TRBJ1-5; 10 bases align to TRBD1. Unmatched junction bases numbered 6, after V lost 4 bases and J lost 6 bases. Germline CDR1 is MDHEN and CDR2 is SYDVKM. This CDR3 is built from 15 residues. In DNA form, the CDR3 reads TGTGCCAGCAGTTCACGGACAGGGGGAGGTCAGCCCCAGCATTTT. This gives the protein CASSSRTGGGQPQHF.

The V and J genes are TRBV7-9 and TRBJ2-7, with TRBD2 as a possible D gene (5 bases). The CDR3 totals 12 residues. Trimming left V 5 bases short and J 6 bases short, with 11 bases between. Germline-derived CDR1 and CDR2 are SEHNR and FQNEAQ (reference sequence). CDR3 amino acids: CASSATRSEQYF. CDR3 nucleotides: TGTGCCAGCAGCGCTACTAGATCCGAGCAGTACTTC.

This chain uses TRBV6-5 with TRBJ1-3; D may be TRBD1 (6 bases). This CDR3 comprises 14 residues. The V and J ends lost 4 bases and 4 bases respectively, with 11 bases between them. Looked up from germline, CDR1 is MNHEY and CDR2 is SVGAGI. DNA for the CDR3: TGTGCCAGCAGTTCACAGGGAAGGGGAAACACCATATATTTT. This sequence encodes CASSSQGRGNTIYF.

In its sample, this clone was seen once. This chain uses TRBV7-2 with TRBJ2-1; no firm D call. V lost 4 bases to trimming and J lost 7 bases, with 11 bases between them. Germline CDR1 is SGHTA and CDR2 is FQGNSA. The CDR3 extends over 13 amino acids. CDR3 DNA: TGTGCCAGCAGCTCCAAGACTCCGAATGAGCAGTTCTTC. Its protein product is CASSSKTPNEQFF. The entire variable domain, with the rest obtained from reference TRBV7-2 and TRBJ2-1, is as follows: GAGVSQSPSNKVTEKGKDVELRCDPISGHTALYWYRQSLGQGLEFLIYFQGNSAPDKSGLPSDRFSAERTGGSVSTLTIQRTQQEDSAVYLCASSSKTPNEQFFGPGTRLTVL.

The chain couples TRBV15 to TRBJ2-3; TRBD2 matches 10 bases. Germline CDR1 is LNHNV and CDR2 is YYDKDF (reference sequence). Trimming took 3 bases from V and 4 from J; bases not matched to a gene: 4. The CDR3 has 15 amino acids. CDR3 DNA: TGTGCCACCAGCAGGAGCGGGAGGGATGCAGATACGCAGTATTTT. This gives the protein CATSRSGRDADTQYF. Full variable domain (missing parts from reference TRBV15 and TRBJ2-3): DAMVIQNPRYQVTQFGKPVTLSCSQTLNHNVMYWYQQKSSQAPKLLFHYYDKDFNNEADTPDNFQSRRPNTSFCFLDIRSPGLGDTAMYLCATSRSGRDADTQYFGPGTRLTVL.

This CDR3 reads CASSKGKGRGEETQYF. CDR3 in DNA: TGTGCCAGCAGCAAAGGGAAAGGGCGGGGTGAAGAGACCCAGTACTTC. The chain combines TRBV21-1 with TRBJ2-5; TRBD2 was called by the table and not checked on the DNA. TRBV21-1 is listed as a pseudogene. This CDR3 comprises 16 residues.

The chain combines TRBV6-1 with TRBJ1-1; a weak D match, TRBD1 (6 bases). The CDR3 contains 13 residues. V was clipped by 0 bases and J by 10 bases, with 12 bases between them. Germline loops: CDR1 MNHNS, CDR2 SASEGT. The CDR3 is CASSEARTVGAFF. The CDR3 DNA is TGTGCCAGCAGTGAAGCAAGGACAGTCGGAGCTTTCTTT.

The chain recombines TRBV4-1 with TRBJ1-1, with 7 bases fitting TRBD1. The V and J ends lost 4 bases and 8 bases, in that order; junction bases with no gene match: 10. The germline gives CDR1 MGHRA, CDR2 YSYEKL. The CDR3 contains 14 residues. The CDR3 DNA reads TGCGCCAGCAGCCGGCAGGACAGGTTGGGCGAAGCTTTCTTT. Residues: CASSRQDRLGEAFF.

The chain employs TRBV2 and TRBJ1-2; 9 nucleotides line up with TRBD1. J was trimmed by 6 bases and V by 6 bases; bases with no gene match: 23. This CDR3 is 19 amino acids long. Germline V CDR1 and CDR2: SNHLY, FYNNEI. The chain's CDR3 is CASSDLELRQGVKLNGYTF. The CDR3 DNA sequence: TGTGCCAGCAGCGATCTGGAACTCCGACAGGGGGTAAAACTAAATGGCTACACCTTC. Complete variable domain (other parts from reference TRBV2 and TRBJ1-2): EPEVTQTPSHQVTQMGQEVILRCVPISNHLYFYWYRQILGQKVEFLVSFYNNEISEKSEIFDDQFSVERPDGSNFTLKIRSTKLEDSAMYFCASSDLELRQGVKLNGYTFGSGTRLTVV.

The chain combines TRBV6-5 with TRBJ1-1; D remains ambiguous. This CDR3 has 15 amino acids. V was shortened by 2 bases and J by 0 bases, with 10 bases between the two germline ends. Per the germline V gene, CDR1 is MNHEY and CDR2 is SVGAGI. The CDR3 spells CASSYGRRMNTEAFF. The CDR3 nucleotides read TGTGCCAGCAGTTACGGGAGGAGGATGAACACTGAAGCTTTCTTT.

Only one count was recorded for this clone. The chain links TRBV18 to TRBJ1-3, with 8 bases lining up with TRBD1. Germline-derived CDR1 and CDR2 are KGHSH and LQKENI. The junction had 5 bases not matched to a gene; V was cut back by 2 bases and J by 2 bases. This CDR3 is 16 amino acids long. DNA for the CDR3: TGTGCCAGCTCACCATCCAGGGGGCCTACTGGAAACACCATATATTTT. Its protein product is CASSPSRGPTGNTIYF.